This TCR beta chain came from a study of Tregs in tolerant kidney transplant recipients. In its sample, this clone was seen a few times. Its antigen is not identified. Unstimulated Tregs (CD4+CD25+CD127-) and CD4+CD25- non-Tregs were sorted from PBMCs. Here immunoSEQ multiplex PCR was the method, and the copy in TCRdb shows in-frame clones only, minus some. The sample lists approximately 65,000 clones; 84% were seen once. Study-wide results and limits: This study did not directly address biological reproducibility. Tregs expanded with activated donor B cells seemed most donor-specific. Findings come from small patient numbers and require larger validation.

CDR1 is GTSNPN and CDR2 is SVGIG in the germline V gene (reference sequence). Trimming shortened V by 7 bases and J by 4 bases, and 13 bases separated the two germline ends. The CDR3 length is 12 residues. This chain links TRBV30 with TRBJ1-2; TRBD1 is a possible D gene (6 bases). What was sequenced was CD4+ T cells from blood. The sequence derives from a human donor in good health. This chain's CDR3 is CASSAGAYGYTF. CDR3 coding DNA: TGTGCCTCTTCAGCGGGGGCCTATGGCTACACCTTC.